One sample yielded the 26 T cell receptor beta chains listed below, sequenced in a study of T cell responses to AZD1222 COVID-19 vaccine. The assay was immunoSEQ multiplex PCR, and TCRdb's table has in-frame clones only and misses some. The table includes about 130,000 clones, just over 85% detected once. This material consisted of peripheral blood, taken on day 0 of AZD1222 vaccination. These receptors all come from an adult in good health.

The chain employs TRBV6-5 and TRBJ1-1; weak D call: TRBD1 (5 bases). V lost 0 bases and J 2 bases, leaving 7 bases between the germline ends. This CDR3 comprises 14 residues. Germline CDR1 is MNHEY and CDR2 is SVGAGI. The CDR3 DNA reads TGTGCCAGCAGTTACTCGGACATTAACACTGAAGCTTTCTTT. As protein: CASSYSDINTEAFF.

Here the CDR3 reads CASSQLLADQETQYF. CDR3 coding DNA: TGTGCCAGCAGCCAATTACTAGCGGACCAAGAGACCCAGTACTTC. The chain links TRBV3-1 (or the pseudogene TRBV3-2) to TRBJ2-5; 8 bases agree with TRBD2. The CDR3 has 15 residues. Germline CDR1 reads LGHDT; CDR2 reads YNNKEL (reference sequence). With V trimmed by 2 bases and J by 0 bases, 2 bases remained unmatched.

This clone was counted a few times. The V call is TRBV3-1 (or the pseudogene TRBV3-2), the J call TRBJ2-5, with D perhaps TRBD2 (5 bases). The CDR3 extends over 16 amino acids. Trimming shortened V by 0 bases and J by 3 bases, and 14 bases separated the two germline ends. Germline lookup yields CDR1 LGHDT and CDR2 YNNKEL (reference sequence). CDR3 sequence: CASSQDGESNEETQYF. For the CDR3, the DNA is TGTGCCAGCAGCCAAGATGGGGAGTCAAATGAAGAGACCCAGTACTTC.

The chain recombines TRBV27 with TRBJ2-6; D unclear. This CDR3 region has 14 residues. The germline gives CDR1 MNHEY, CDR2 SMNVEV (reference sequence). Trimming left V 2 bases short and J 1 base short, with 3 bases between. In nucleotides, the CDR3 is TGTGCCAGCAGTTTAGGTTCTGGGGCCAACGTCCTGACTTTC. It codes for CASSLGSGANVLTF.

V usage is TRBV11-3 and J usage is TRBJ2-2; the match to TRBD2 covers 13 bases. J was trimmed by 6 bases and V by 5 bases; bases with no gene match: 6. This CDR3 contains 16 residues. CDR1 and CDR2 from the germline V gene are SGHNT and YENEEA. In DNA, the CDR3 is TGTGCCAGCAGCGGCAGGACTAGCGGGAGCCCCGGGGAGCTGTTTTTT. Amino acids: CASSGRTSGSPGELFF.

The chain joins TRBV12-3 or TRBV12-4 to TRBJ1-1; D unclear. The CDR3 covers 12 residues. The germline V and J ends were trimmed by 6 bases and 1 base, with 6 bases remaining between them. The CDR3 DNA follows: TGTGCCAGCAGGGGAGGGAACACTGAAGCTTTCTTT. It specifies CASRGGNTEAFF.

The chain carries TRBV19 and TRBJ1-5; D gene ambiguous. Germline lookup yields CDR1 LNHDA and CDR2 SQIVND (reference sequence). The CDR3 runs to 14 residues. V was shortened by 3 bases and J by 2 bases, with 8 bases between the two germline ends. DNA for the CDR3: TGTGCCAGTAGTATTTCGGGCCGCAATCAGCCCCAGCATTTT. Protein product: CASSISGRNQPQHF. The full variable domain, rest sourced from reference TRBV19 and TRBJ1-5, is DGGITQSPKYLFRKEGQNVTLSCEQNLNHDAMYWYRQDPGQGLRLIYYSQIVNDFQKGDIAEGYSVSREKKESFPLTVTSAQKNPTAFYLCASSISGRNQPQHFGDGTRLSIL.

This chain links TRBV6-5 with TRBJ2-7; D gene unclear. The germline V gene has CDR1 MNHEY and CDR2 SVGAGI. V lost 8 bases and J lost 3, with 8 bases in between. The CDR3 covers 11 residues. The CDR3 DNA is TGTGCCAGCGGCTTATACTACGAGCAGTACTTC. Its translation: CASGLYYEQYF.

The genes are TRBV7-6 and TRBJ1-4; TRBD1 agrees at 7 bases. The CDR3 extends over 15 amino acids. Trimming cost V 1 base and J 7 bases; bases outside gene matches: 6. Germline V CDR1 and CDR2: SGHVS, FNYEAQ. CDR3 DNA sequence: TGTGCCAGCAGCTTAGGAGGGGGCGAACTTGAAAAACTGTTTTTT. It specifies CASSLGGGELEKLFF.

The gene calls are TRBV6-1 and TRBJ1-2, with D hard to call. Deletions cut 1 base from V and 3 bases from J, with 9 bases between. The CDR3 runs 14 residues. Looked up from germline, CDR1 is MNHNS and CDR2 is SASEGT. This chain's CDR3 is CASSEGTDYYGYTF. CDR3 nucleotides: TGTGCCAGCAGTGAAGGTACAGACTACTATGGCTACACCTTC.

The chain is built from TRBV10-2 and TRBJ1-1, with TRBD1 matching over 9 bases. The CDR3 length is 19 residues. Germline V gene lookup returns CDR1 WSHSY and CDR2 SAAADI. The J segment lost 1 base and the V segment lost 3 bases, leaving 15 bases of the junction unmatched. DNA for the CDR3: TGCGCCAGCAGTGAAGACAGGGGGGGGTTGATTTCCTCGAACACTGAAGCTTTCTTT. Its translation: CASSEDRGGLISSNTEAFF.

V usage is TRBV5-5 and J usage is TRBJ1-2; TRBD1 aligns across 8 bases. CDR3 size: 16 residues. Germline CDR1 and CDR2: SGHKS and YYEKEE (reference sequence). The ends lost 4 bases at V and 3 bases at J; junction bases unmatched: 11. CDR3 sequence: CASSLTGTGDYYGYTF. CDR3 nucleotides: TGTGCCAGCAGCCTTACCGGGACAGGTGATTACTATGGCTACACCTTC.

The chain combines TRBV5-8 with TRBJ1-6; TRBD1 matches at 9 bases. The ends lost 2 bases at V and 7 bases at J; junction bases unmatched: 4. There are 15 residues in the CDR3. Germline V gene sequence: CDR1 SGHTS, CDR2 YDEGEE. This CDR3 reads CASSLWGQGNSPLHF. The DNA of the CDR3 is TGTGCCAGCAGCTTATGGGGACAGGGCAATTCACCCCTCCACTTT.

The chain employs TRBV24-1 and TRBJ1-2; D is unclear. There are 13 residues in the CDR3. Germline CDR1 is KGHDR and CDR2 is SFDVKD. V gave up 6 bases and J gave up 3 bases, with 10 bases separating them. CDR3: CATSPPRYYGYTF. Written as DNA, the CDR3 is TGTGCCACCAGTCCCCCTCGGTACTATGGCTACACCTTC.

This chain connects TRBV7-9 to TRBJ2-7, with D perhaps being TRBD1 or TRBD2 (5 bases each). CDR3 length: 16 residues. Germline V gene lookup returns CDR1 SEHNR and CDR2 FQNEAQ (reference sequence). V lost 4 bases to trimming and J lost 4 bases, with 20 bases between them. The CDR3 sequence is CASSSSFTTGHYEQYF. The CDR3 DNA is TGTGCCAGCAGCTCCTCCTTTACTACGGGGCATTACGAGCAGTACTTC.

This clone was counted a single time. This rearrangement joins TRBV27 to TRBJ1-2, with 10 nucleotides matching TRBD1. Germline lookup yields CDR1 MNHEY and CDR2 SMNVEV (reference sequence). With 1 base clipped from V and 6 bases from J, the junction kept 8 bases outside the gene matches. This CDR3 spans 16 amino acids. The CDR3 region has the DNA TGTGCCAGCAGTTTATACCCCGGGACAGGGGCTGATGGCTACACCTTC. Its protein is CASSLYPGTGADGYTF.

The CDR3: CASSRPKLGTEAFF. In DNA, the CDR3 is TGTGCCAGCAGTCGACCTAAGCTGGGCACTGAAGCTTTCTTT. This rearrangement joins TRBV6-5 to TRBJ1-1, with unresolved D. Trimming left V 5 bases short and J 4 bases short, with 14 bases between. This CDR3 is 14 amino acids long. Per the germline V gene, CDR1 is MNHEY and CDR2 is SVGAGI.

The chain is built from TRBV27 and TRBJ2-1; 12 bases agree with TRBD2. The germline V gene has CDR1 MNHEY and CDR2 SMNVEV (reference sequence). The CDR3 is 15 residues long. V shed 2 bases, J shed 7 bases, and the junction held 3 bases outside the gene matches. The CDR3 sequence is CASSLKGTSGNEQFF. The DNA of the CDR3 is TGTGCCAGCAGTTTAAAGGGGACTAGCGGGAATGAGCAGTTCTTC.

The CDR3 here is CASSDVVGVGYGYTF. DNA of the CDR3: TGCGCCAGCAGTGATGTGGTCGGGGTGGGATATGGCTACACCTTC. This chain uses TRBV10-2 with TRBJ1-2; D is unclear. The CDR3 length is 15 residues. The germline V gene encodes CDR1 WSHSY and CDR2 SAAADI. V dropped 3 bases and J dropped 5 bases, with 16 bases sitting between them.

This clone has a single count. The chain joins TRBV5-1 to TRBJ2-7; D is unresolved. The CDR3 has 15 residues. V was shortened by 0 bases and J by 0 bases, with 10 bases between the two germline ends. The germline V gene has CDR1 SGHRS and CDR2 YFSETQ. The CDR3 region has the DNA TGCGCCAGCAGCTTGGCCGGCGAGGCCTCCTACGAGCAGTACTTC. This codes for CASSLAGEASYEQYF.

The rearrangement links TRBV7-3 to TRBJ2-7, with TRBD2 as a possible D gene (5 bases). CDR1 and CDR2 (germline): SGHTA, FQGTGA. Trimming left V 5 bases short and J 7 bases short, with 15 bases between. The CDR3 is made up of 13 amino acids. The CDR3 sequence: CASSPSGGWEQYF. The CDR3, as DNA: TGTGCCAGCAGCCCCTCGGGCGGGTGGGAGCAGTACTTC. The whole variable domain, remainder taken from reference TRBV7-3 and TRBJ2-7, is GAGVSQTPSNKVTEKGKYVELRCDPISGHTALYWYRQSLGQGPEFLIYFQGTGAADDSGLPNDRFFAVRPEGSVSTLKIQRTERGDSAVYLCASSPSGGWEQYFGPGTRLTVT.

The chain employs TRBV5-1 and TRBJ2-2; perhaps TRBD2 as D (6 bases). CDR3 length: 15 amino acids. V gave up 6 bases and J gave up 4 bases, with 16 bases separating them. Germline values: CDR1 SGHRS, CDR2 YFSETQ. CDR3 sequence reads: CASKSGVGSTGELFF. The CDR3 DNA follows: TGCGCCAGCAAATCGGGGGTCGGGAGCACCGGGGAGCTGTTTTTT.

This clone was observed once. This chain links TRBV2 with TRBJ2-2; D is ambiguous. Trimming removed 5 bases from V and 1 base from J, with 5 bases in between. The length of the CDR3 is 13 residues. Per the germline V gene, CDR1 is SNHLY and CDR2 is FYNNEI. The CDR3 nucleotides are TGTGCCAGCAGTACTCAGAACACCGGGGAGCTGTTTTTT. It yields the protein CASSTQNTGELFF.

V usage is TRBV6-5 and J usage is TRBJ2-5; D is possibly TRBD1 or TRBD2 (5 bases each). V dropped 2 bases and J dropped 5 bases, with 9 bases sitting between them. The CDR3 has 13 amino acids. Germline values: CDR1 MNHEY, CDR2 SVGAGI. CDR3 DNA sequence: TGTGCCAGCAGTTACAGGGACGGGGAGACCCAGTACTTC. Protein: CASSYRDGETQYF.

The V and J genes are TRBV20-1 and TRBJ1-2; 7 positions agree with TRBD1. Germline assignment: CDR1 DFQATT and CDR2 SNEGSKA (reference sequence). Germline trimming cut 5 bases from V and 6 bases from J; bases unmatched to any gene: 3. The CDR3 contains 11 residues. CDR3 region: CSASQGDGYTF. The CDR3, as DNA: TGCAGTGCTTCCCAGGGGGATGGCTACACCTTC.

The sample holds one count of this clone. The chain recombines TRBV7-6 with TRBJ1-2; no firm D call. This CDR3 has 15 residues. Looked up from germline, CDR1 is SGHVS and CDR2 is FNYEAQ. The ends were cut back, 1 base at V and 1 base at J, with 10 bases in the middle. The CDR3 DNA reads TGTGCCAGCAGCTTAGGGTCGGGGAGTAACTATGGCTACACCTTC. This codes for CASSLGSGSNYGYTF.